One and the same sample provided the 14 T cell receptor beta chains below, sequenced in a study of CD8+ T cells in alopecia areata. Sequencing used cDNA as its template, made by extracting RNA and reverse transcribing it. Generated by immunoSEQ multiplex PCR, the TCRdb table keeps only in-frame clones and is missing some. The table has approximately 150,000 clones, approximately 56% seen once. Sequenced sample: CD8+ T cells sorted from blood. These receptors were obtained from a human donor in good health.

In this sample, this clone turned up a few times. The chain carries TRBV23-1 and TRBJ1-5, with D tentatively TRBD1 (5 bases). TRBV23-1 falls under the ORF class, with uncertain function. V lost 2 bases, J lost 2 bases, and 22 bases lay in between. This CDR3 has 19 residues. The CDR3 reads CASSQIADRDWSCNQPQHF. The DNA for the CDR3 is TGCGCCAGCAGTCAAATCGCTGACCGGGACTGGAGTTGCAATCAGCCCCAGCATTTT.

The chain uses TRBV4-1 and TRBJ2-7; D call uncertain. The CDR3 sequence is 13 residues long. Trimming pared 2 bases from V and 3 bases from J, leaving 8 bases between. Germline V gene lookup returns CDR1 MGHRA and CDR2 YSYEKL. CDR3 sequence: CASSQWQNYEQYF. CDR3 in DNA: TGCGCCAGCAGCCAATGGCAGAACTACGAGCAGTACTTC.

This clone was found a few times. Other DNA sequences in the same sample also yield this CDR3. The DNA for the CDR3 is TGCAGCGTTGAAGGGCGAAAGACCCAGTACTTC. This sequence encodes CSVEGRKTQYF. The rearrangement links TRBV29-1 to TRBJ2-5, with D unresolved. The CDR3 runs to 11 residues. The V end was cut by 1 base, the J end by 6 bases, with 6 bases between. Germline V gene data show CDR1 as SQVTM and CDR2 as ANQGSEA. Combining the CDR3 with reference TRBV29-1 and TRBJ2-5 gives the whole variable domain SAVISQKPSRDICQRGTSLTIQCQVDSQVTMMFWYRQQPGQSLTLIATANQGSEATYESGFVIDKFPISRPNLTFSTLTVSNMSPEDSSIYLCSVEGRKTQYFGPGTRLLVL.

This clone was found a few times. The chain employs TRBV5-1 and TRBJ2-2, with 10 bases fitting TRBD2. This CDR3 is 18 amino acids long. The germline gives CDR1 SGHRS, CDR2 YFSETQ. V shed 0 bases, J shed 0 bases, and the junction held 5 bases outside the gene matches. The CDR3 here is CASSLGSLAGANTGELFF. The CDR3 nucleotides read TGCGCCAGCAGCTTGGGAAGTCTAGCGGGGGCGAACACCGGGGAGCTGTTTTTT.

The J gene is TRBJ1-1, the V gene TRBV7-3; D call uncertain. The CDR3 runs 15 residues. The germline V gene has CDR1 SGHTA and CDR2 FQGTGA. V was pared by 3 bases and J by 0 bases, with 11 bases between. CDR3 region: CASSFSGGLNTEAFF. As DNA, the CDR3 is TGTGCCAGCAGCTTCTCGGGAGGTTTGAACACTGAAGCTTTCTTT.

The chain has TRBV30 and TRBJ2-1; 11 bases match TRBD2. The CDR3 has 15 amino acids. The germline V gene encodes CDR1 GTSNPN and CDR2 SVGIG (reference sequence). J was trimmed by 6 bases and V by 0 bases; bases with no gene match: 4. This CDR3 is CAWSVPLAGANEQFF. The DNA of the CDR3 is TGTGCCTGGAGTGTACCACTAGCGGGAGCCAATGAGCAGTTCTTC.

This clone was detected only a few times. V and J are TRBV4-1 and TRBJ2-7; D unresolved. The ends were cut back, 3 bases at V and 0 bases at J, with 6 bases in the middle. Germline CDR1 is MGHRA and CDR2 is YSYEKL. The CDR3 totals 13 residues. The CDR3 spells CASSQDGSYEQYF. CDR3 bases: TGCGCCAGCAGCCAGGACGGCTCCTACGAGCAGTACTTC.

The V call is TRBV7-9, the J call TRBJ2-2, with a possible D match to TRBD1 (5 bases). CDR3 length equals 16 residues. Germline-derived CDR1 and CDR2 are SEHNR and FQNEAQ (reference sequence). With 5 bases removed from V and 0 bases from J, the gap between germline ends came to 13 bases. The CDR3 DNA sequence: TGTGCCAGCAGCCGTGGGGCGGAGTCGAACACCGGGGAGCTGTTTTTT. Its translation is CASSRGAESNTGELFF.

The rearrangement uses TRBV5-1 and TRBJ2-5, with D perhaps TRBD2 (5 bases). Trimming left V 4 bases short and J 5 bases short, with 18 bases between. The CDR3 is 15 residues long. Germline assignment: CDR1 SGHRS and CDR2 YFSETQ. The DNA for the CDR3 is TGCGCCAGCAGCAAGGGAGATCTACTGGGGGAGACCCAGTACTTC. Amino acid sequence: CASSKGDLLGETQYF. The entire variable domain, with the rest obtained from reference TRBV5-1 and TRBJ2-5, is as follows: KAGVTQTPRYLIKTRGQQVTLSCSPISGHRSVSWYQQTPGQGLQFLFEYFSETQRNKGNFPGRFSGRQFSNSRSEMNVSTLELGDSALYLCASSKGDLLGETQYFGPGTRLLVL.

The chain employs TRBV30 and TRBJ2-7; tentative D call: TRBD1 (5 bases). CDR1 and CDR2 from the germline V gene are GTSNPN and SVGIG (reference sequence). Between the trimmed V and J ends, which lost 3 bases and 3 bases, there was a span of 6 bases. The CDR3 has 11 amino acids. The CDR3 region has the DNA TGTGCCTGGAGAAGGGGCTACGAGCAGTACTTC. Amino acid sequence: CAWRRGYEQYF.

The V call is TRBV5-1, the J call TRBJ1-1; D unclear. Germline assignment: CDR1 SGHRS and CDR2 YFSETQ. The V end lost 0 bases, the J end lost 4 bases, and 10 bases lay between the germline ends. This CDR3 spans 14 amino acids. DNA for the CDR3: TGCGCCAGCAGCTTGGATCTGGGGAGCACTGAAGCTTTCTTT. Amino acid sequence: CASSLDLGSTEAFF.

The chain recombines TRBV7-8 with TRBJ2-5; D not resolved. V was cut by 2 bases and J by 2 bases, with 12 bases left in between. CDR1 and CDR2 from the germline V gene are SGHVS and FQNEAQ. This CDR3 is built from 15 residues. The CDR3 region has the DNA TGTGCCAGCAGCTTAACCGACTTGCGGCAAGAGACCCAGTACTTC. This sequence encodes CASSLTDLRQETQYF.

This chain uses TRBV7-9 with TRBJ2-7; 7 nucleotides align to TRBD2. V lost 5 bases to trimming and J lost 3 bases; unmatched junction nucleotides: 10. Germline V CDR1 and CDR2: SEHNR, FQNEAQ (reference sequence). This CDR3 has 15 amino acids. The CDR3 sequence is CASSPKASGNYEQYF. In DNA form, the CDR3 reads TGTGCCAGCAGCCCAAAAGCTAGCGGAAACTACGAGCAGTACTTC.

The V and J genes are TRBV9 and TRBJ1-1; D is ambiguous. This CDR3 contains 13 residues. The V end was cut by 3 bases, the J end by 0 bases, with 6 bases between. The germline gives CDR1 SGDLS, CDR2 YYNGEE. CDR3 nucleotide sequence: TGTGCCAGCAGCGAAGGGATGAACACTGAAGCTTTCTTT. Amino acid sequence: CASSEGMNTEAFF.